These 25 T cell receptor beta chains originate from one sample sequenced in a study of blood T cell repertoires in COVID-19. Profiling relied on immunoSEQ multiplex PCR, and the TCRdb table lists in-frame clones only, not all of them. This table has approximately 250,000 clones, approximately 90% appearing once. The sequenced sample consisted of peripheral blood. All receptors come from a young man with active or convalescent COVID-19.

V and J are TRBV4-3 and TRBJ2-7; 10 bases align to TRBD2. Germline V gives CDR1 LGHNA, CDR2 YSLEER. With V trimmed by 3 bases and J by 8 bases, 10 bases remained unmatched. The CDR3 spans 15 residues. The CDR3 loop reads CASSQGAGTSAKQYF. The DNA for the CDR3 is TGCGCCAGCAGCCAGGGCGCCGGGACTAGCGCTAAGCAGTACTTC.

CDR3 loop: CASSLNRRGQFF. The CDR3 nucleotides read TGTGCCAGCAGCTTGAACCGAAGGGGGCAGTTCTTC. The rearrangement joins TRBV5-8 to TRBJ2-1; TRBD1 is a possible D gene (5 bases). CDR1 and CDR2 (germline): SGHTS, YDEGEE. The V end was cut by 1 base, the J end by 12 bases, with 11 bases between. The CDR3 is made up of 12 amino acids. The entire variable domain, with the rest obtained from reference TRBV5-8 and TRBJ2-1, is as follows: EAGVTQSPTHLIKTRGQQATLRCSPISGHTSVYWYQQALGLGLQFLLWYDEGEERNRGNFPPRFSGRQFPNYSSELNVNALELEDSALYLCASSLNRRGQFFGPGTRLTVL.

The rearrangement joins TRBV15 to TRBJ1-4; tentatively, D is TRBD1 (6 bases). V was clipped by 3 bases and J by 8 bases, with 19 bases between them. The V gene's germline CDR1 is LNHNV and CDR2 YYDKDF (reference sequence). The CDR3 is made up of 16 amino acids. The CDR3 DNA sequence: TGTGCCACCAGCAGCGGGGCGAGCGCACAGGGAGAAAAACTGTTTTTT. Translating gives CATSSGASAQGEKLFF.

The rearrangement uses TRBV9 and TRBJ1-3; 7 bases are a match to TRBD1. The ends lost 0 bases at V and 0 bases at J; junction bases unmatched: 6. CDR1 is SGDLS and CDR2 is YYNGEE in the germline V gene. The length of the CDR3 is 17 residues. The CDR3 coding sequence is TGTGCCAGCAGCGTAGGGACAGGCCTTAACTCTGGAAACACCATATATTTT. Its protein is CASSVGTGLNSGNTIYF.

The J gene is TRBJ2-3, the V gene TRBV30, with TRBD2 as a possible D gene (7 bases). The CDR3 has 15 residues. From germline, CDR1 is GTSNPN and CDR2 SVGIG (reference sequence). With 4 bases removed from V and 9 bases from J, the gap between germline ends came to 23 bases. The chain's CDR3 is CAWTRSAGARKTQYF. The CDR3 bases are TGTGCCTGGACCCGGTCGGCGGGGGCGAGGAAGACGCAGTATTTT. The full variable domain, with the rest looked up from reference TRBV30 and TRBJ2-3, is SQTIHQWPATLVQPVGSPLSLECTVEGTSNPNLYWYRQAAGRGLQLLFYSVGIGQISSEVPQNLSASRPQDRQFILSSKKLLLSDSGFYLCAWTRSAGARKTQYFGPGTRLTVL.

This clone was picked up one time. This chain links TRBV12-3 or TRBV12-4 with TRBJ1-3; D call uncertain. This CDR3 is built from 12 residues. V gave up 4 bases and J gave up 7 bases, with 8 bases separating them. CDR3 sequence (DNA): TGTGCCAGCAGTTCCCGTTCGAACACCATATATTTT. Its translation: CASSSRSNTIYF.

This clone was found once. The rearrangement links TRBV28 to TRBJ2-4; the match to TRBD1 covers 7 bases. CDR3 length: 13 amino acids. Germline-derived CDR1 and CDR2 are MDHEN and SYDVKM. V gave up 8 bases and J gave up 5 bases; unmatched junction bases: 6. The CDR3 loop is CASSRGLQNIQYF. In DNA, the CDR3 is TGTGCCAGCTCGAGGGGGCTTCAAAACATTCAGTACTTC.

The chain recombines TRBV11-3 with TRBJ2-4, with unresolved D. The V end was cut by 3 bases, the J end by 6 bases, with 9 bases between. The CDR3 has 13 residues. Germline V gene sequence: CDR1 SGHNT, CDR2 YENEEA. CDR3 protein: CASSFSVVNIQYF. CDR3 nucleotides: TGTGCCAGCAGCTTTTCCGTCGTAAACATTCAGTACTTC.

V gene TRBV28 combines with J gene TRBJ2-7, with TRBD1 matching 7 bases. The germline V gene has CDR1 MDHEN and CDR2 SYDVKM. This CDR3 spans 13 amino acids. The J segment lost 3 bases and the V segment lost 6 bases, leaving 5 bases of the junction unmatched. The CDR3 sequence: CASRGQVVYEQYF. The CDR3 DNA reads as TGTGCCAGCAGAGGACAGGTAGTCTACGAGCAGTACTTC. The whole variable domain, filled in from reference TRBV28 and TRBJ2-7, reads DVKVTQSSRYLVKRTGEKVFLECVQDMDHENMFWYRQDPGLGLRLIYFSYDVKMKEKGDIPEGYSVSREKKERFSLILESASTNQTSMYLCASRGQVVYEQYFGPGTRLTVT.

This clone was seen once. The V and J genes are TRBV6-5 and TRBJ1-2; D may be TRBD1 (5 bases). The CDR3 runs 14 residues. V lost 6 bases and J lost 8, with 19 bases in between. Per the germline V gene, CDR1 is MNHEY and CDR2 is SVGAGI. CDR3 nucleotides: TGTGCCAGCAGATTCCAGACAGAGCCATTCGGCTACACCTTC. Protein: CASRFQTEPFGYTF.

This clone occurred once. V usage is TRBV19 and J usage is TRBJ2-7; 7 nucleotides align to TRBD1. This CDR3 contains 13 residues. Unmatched junction bases numbered 4, after V lost 3 bases and J lost 5 bases. Germline loops: CDR1 LNHDA, CDR2 SQIVND (reference sequence). For the CDR3, the DNA is TGTGCCAGTAGTATTGACAGGGAAAACGAGCAGTACTTC. Translated, it gives CASSIDRENEQYF.

V gene TRBV7-2 combines with J gene TRBJ2-7; maybe TRBD1 (6 bases). The germline gives CDR1 SGHTA, CDR2 FQGNSA. The CDR3 loop spans 14 amino acids. V was cut by 3 bases and J by 3 bases, with 12 bases left in between. Here the CDR3 DNA reads TGTGCCAGCAGCTTGCAGGGGAGTGACTACGAGCAGTACTTC. Protein product: CASSLQGSDYEQYF.

The chain is built from TRBV5-1 and TRBJ2-7, with D perhaps matching TRBD2 (6 bases). The CDR3 consists of 14 residues. Germline values: CDR1 SGHRS, CDR2 YFSETQ. The V end was cut by 0 bases, the J end by 7 bases, with 14 bases between. CDR3 protein: CASSLVGTGHEQYF. The CDR3 bases are TGCGCCAGCAGCTTGGTTGGGACTGGTCATGAGCAGTACTTC.

J is TRBJ2-2 and V is TRBV5-5; D not resolved. V was clipped by 3 bases and J by 5 bases, with 11 bases between them. This CDR3 has 14 amino acids. The germline V gene has CDR1 SGHKS and CDR2 YYEKEE (reference sequence). The CDR3 loop reads CASSSMFSTGELFF. CDR3 DNA sequence: TGTGCCAGCAGCTCCATGTTTAGTACCGGGGAGCTGTTTTTT.

V gene TRBV19 combines with J gene TRBJ2-7; TRBD1 agrees at 8 bases. The V segment lost 5 bases and the J segment 3 bases; nucleotides outside the gene matches: 9. CDR1 LNHDA and CDR2 SQIVND come from the germline V gene (reference sequence). The CDR3 contains 15 residues. As DNA, the CDR3 is TGTGCCAGTAGTGTGCTGACAGGGGAAAACTACGAGCAGTACTTC. It encodes CASSVLTGENYEQYF.

This clone occurred once. The J gene is TRBJ2-3, the V gene TRBV27; TRBD1 is a possible D gene (5 bases). The CDR3 is 16 amino acids. The V end lost 2 bases, the J end lost 2 bases, and 14 bases lay between the germline ends. Germline assignment: CDR1 MNHEY and CDR2 SMNVEV (reference sequence). The CDR3 is CASSLLTGFNTDTQYF. CDR3 bases: TGTGCCAGCAGTTTACTAACAGGTTTCAACACAGATACGCAGTATTTT.

This rearrangement joins TRBV3-1 (or the pseudogene TRBV3-2) to TRBJ2-5; 12 bases map to TRBD2. Germline V gene sequence: CDR1 LGHDT, CDR2 YNNKEL (reference sequence). V lost 4 bases, J lost 3 bases, and 3 bases stayed unmatched. The CDR3 is 15 residues long. The CDR3 loop reads CASSLRTSGKETQYF. The CDR3 nucleotides are TGTGCCAGCAGCCTTCGGACTAGCGGGAAAGAGACCCAGTACTTC.

The CDR3, as DNA: TGTGCCAGCAGCTTTAGACAGGGGAGTGAAAAACTGTTTTTT. Translating gives CASSFRQGSEKLFF. The chain links TRBV7-9 to TRBJ1-4; 8 nucleotides match TRBD1. The CDR3 is 14 residues long. CDR1 is SEHNR, CDR2 FQNEAQ, per germline (reference sequence). V lost 3 bases, J lost 7 bases, and 4 bases stayed unmatched.

V is TRBV6-6 and J is TRBJ2-5, with 7 nucleotides matching TRBD2. Germline lookup yields CDR1 MNHNY and CDR2 SVGAGI (reference sequence). V lost 0 bases, J lost 2 bases, and 3 bases stayed unmatched. CDR3 length equals 15 residues. The CDR3 sequence is CASSYSKRDQETQYF. DNA for the CDR3: TGTGCCAGCAGTTACTCGAAGCGGGATCAAGAGACCCAGTACTTC.

V is TRBV13 and J is TRBJ2-1; tentatively, D is TRBD1 (5 bases). Germline loops: CDR1 PRHDT, CDR2 FYEKMQ (reference sequence). CDR3 length: 15 residues. Between the trimmed V and J ends, which lost 3 bases and 1 base, there was a span of 10 bases. Written as DNA, the CDR3 is TGTGCCAGCAGCTTCAGGGTAAGATCCTACAATGAGCAGTTCTTC. This sequence encodes CASSFRVRSYNEQFF.

This clone was detected only once. DNA of the CDR3: TGTGCCAGTAGTTCGGGGGGACAGGGGTGGATTGAAAAACTGTTTTTT. Its protein product is CASSSGGQGWIEKLFF. The genes are TRBV19 and TRBJ1-4; TRBD1 aligns across 10 bases. Germline CDR1 is LNHDA and CDR2 is SQIVND (reference sequence). This CDR3 spans 16 amino acids. Losses at the gene ends were 5 bases for V and 7 bases for J; bases not matched to a gene: 10.

The gene calls are TRBV5-1 and TRBJ1-4, with D uncertain. Germline V gene sequence: CDR1 SGHRS, CDR2 YFSETQ. The ends were cut back, 4 bases at V and 3 bases at J, with 10 bases in the middle. This CDR3 spans 14 amino acids. The CDR3 DNA follows: TGCGCCAGCAGCATAACGGGGTCTAATGAAAAACTGTTTTTT. This encodes CASSITGSNEKLFF.

V usage is TRBV28 and J usage is TRBJ1-4; D might be TRBD1 (5 bases). The CDR3 runs to 13 residues. The germline V gene encodes CDR1 MDHEN and CDR2 SYDVKM. Trimming left V 6 bases short and J 5 bases short, with 10 bases between. CDR3 residues: CASRRGTNEKLFF. CDR3 sequence (DNA): TGTGCCAGCAGACGGGGGACCAATGAAAAACTGTTTTTT.

This clone occurred once. The chain links TRBV4-3 to TRBJ2-7; the D gene is possibly TRBD1 (5 bases). The germline V and J ends were trimmed by 0 bases and 3 bases, with 9 bases remaining between them. Germline V gene lookup returns CDR1 LGHNA and CDR2 YSLEER. This CDR3 has 14 amino acids. The CDR3 here is CASSQELGDYEQYF. CDR3 nucleotide sequence: TGCGCCAGCAGCCAAGAGTTAGGGGACTACGAGCAGTACTTC.

CDR3 in amino acids: CASSLVVTGDQPQHF. CDR3 bases: TGTGCCAGCAGCTTGGTGGTGACAGGGGATCAGCCCCAGCATTTT. The chain carries TRBV5-5 and TRBJ1-5; 8 bases fit TRBD1. Looked up from germline, CDR1 is SGHKS and CDR2 is YYEKEE (reference sequence). V was clipped by 0 bases and J by 5 bases; unmatched bases: 4. The CDR3 covers 15 residues.